This record looks at one T cell receptor beta chain sequence and its context. The antigen is unknown. Additional DNA sequences in this sample encode the identical CDR3. These data belong to a study of shared clonotypes between healthy human individuals. Study outcomes and limitations: When compared with the clonotypes that were shared by all four sorted-subset donors, the non-shared clonotypes turned out to have lower generation probabilities. Across several donors, naive CD4 shared 5% to 6.5%, naive CD8 under 4%, memory CD4 less than 2.5%, memory CD8 about 0.4%.

In the authors' workflow: Filtering of immunoSEQ junctional sequences could not match full-length read filtering. Clones were sequenced by immunoSEQ multiplex PCR, and TCRdb holds only the in-frame ones, with some missing. V, J and clone size were drawn from that table, and D and trimming were deduced from the DNA. Of some 2,500,000 clones listed, 80% to 95% are singletons. The CDR3 runs to 13 residues. Germline CDR1 ENHRY, CDR2 SYGVKD. V lost 0 bases and J 4 bases, leaving 6 bases between the germline ends. Sequenced material: naive CD4+ T cells from PBMCs. Sample subset: CD45RA+ positively selected. The TCR sequence derives from a man between 18 and 35 years old in good health. Some clones in this sample may be carry-over from other donors' samples. J is TRBJ2-5 and V is TRBV10-3; D not resolved. For the CDR3, the DNA is TGTGCCATCAGTGAGTCTTGGGGAGAGACCCAGTACTTC. This gives the protein CAISESWGETQYF.